This T cell receptor beta chain was observed in a study of graft-versus-host responses after intestinal transplantation. Sequencing used immunoSEQ multiplex PCR; TCRdb keeps in-frame clones, though not all of them. The table includes more than 85,000 clones, roughly 91% detected once. On this clone: The antigen is undetermined. The sample contains more than one DNA sequence encoding this CDR3.

The CDR3 sequence is 14 residues long. CDR1 and CDR2 (germline): SGHTA, FQGNSA. After removal of 8 bases from V and 3 bases from J, the junction contained 6 bases not matched to a gene. The sequencing here drew on unstimulated CD8+ T cells sorted from spleen or lymph node cells, taken before intestinal transplant. This TCR came from a human donor who received an intestinal transplant. The chain recombines TRBV7-2 with TRBJ2-3, with 9 bases lining up with TRBD2. CDR3 residues: CASSAGGSTDTQYF. CDR3 nucleotides: TGTGCCAGCTCAGCGGGGGGCTCGACAGATACGCAGTATTTT.